These 19 T cell receptor beta chains were sequenced from one sample in a study of vaccination and CD4 T cells after COVID-19. Antigens of these TCRs are unknown. Treatment defined: roughly 10-day PBMC culture with coronavirus spike peptide pools or control peptides (ViraFEST assay). Scientists ran DNA taken from cultured CD4+ T cells through the Oncomine TCR Beta short-read assay for sequencing. TCRdb used MiXCR to reprocess the PCR reads, holding one entry per CDR3 protein. The table lists about 21,000 distinct CDR3 sequences, about 45% of them singletons. The sequenced sample consisted of CD4+ T cells from blood, cultured in vitro. These receptors were collected from a human donor who had recovered from COVID-19.

This clonotype has more than one count but fewer than ten. This rearrangement joins TRBV6-4 to TRBJ1-2; 7 bases map to TRBD1. The V and J ends lost 8 bases and 9 bases, in that order; junction bases with no gene match: 6. CDR3 size: 11 residues. Per the germline V gene, CDR1 is MRHNA and CDR2 is SNTAGT. The CDR3 DNA sequence: TGTGCCAGCTCGAGGGGGCACAGCTACACCTTC. This gives the protein CASSRGHSYTF.

The chain recombines TRBV4-3 with TRBJ1-6; D unclear. This CDR3 contains 15 residues. Germline V gene data show CDR1 as LGHNA and CDR2 as YSLEER. The germline V and J ends were trimmed by 0 bases and 7 bases, with 10 bases remaining between them. DNA for the CDR3: TGCGCCAGCAGCCAAGATCTTCTCGCCAATTCACCCCTCCACTTT. Its translation is CASSQDLLANSPLHF.

The V call is TRBV7-3, the J call TRBJ2-1; 9 nucleotides agree with TRBD2. The CDR3 covers 15 residues. Germline V gives CDR1 SGHTA, CDR2 FQGTGA. The V gene end was trimmed by 1 base and the J gene end by 5 bases; junction bases not matched to a gene: 3. The CDR3 reads CASSLMPSGDNEQFF. As DNA, the CDR3 is TGTGCCAGCAGCTTAATGCCTAGCGGGGACAATGAGCAGTTCTTC. Full variable domain (outside the CDR3, taken from reference TRBV7-3 and TRBJ2-1): GAGVSQTPSNKVTEKGKYVELRCDPISGHTALYWYRQSLGQGPEFLIYFQGTGAADDSGLPNDRFFAVRPEGSVSTLKIQRTERGDSAVYLCASSLMPSGDNEQFFGPGTRLTVL.

This clonotype has only a few counts. The V and J genes are TRBV2 and TRBJ1-1, with unresolved D. Germline lookup yields CDR1 SNHLY and CDR2 FYNNEI. The CDR3 extends over 13 amino acids. Trimming cost V 8 bases and J 2 bases, with 12 bases left between them. The CDR3 region is CASAGSLNTEAFF. In DNA form, the CDR3 reads TGTGCCAGCGCGGGATCCCTCAACACTGAAGCTTTCTTT.

The chain has TRBV6-1 and TRBJ2-1; 14 bases are shared with TRBD2. This CDR3 is built from 17 residues. Germline trimming cut 2 bases from V and 8 bases from J; bases unmatched to any gene: 8. Per germline, CDR1 MNHNS and CDR2 SASEGT. CDR3 in DNA: TGTGCCAGCAGTGAATGGGGCGGGACTAGCGGGAGCGATGAGCAGTTCTTC. Its protein product is CASSEWGGTSGSDEQFF.

The chain employs TRBV7-2 and TRBJ1-1; no reliable D call. V lost 5 bases and J 4 bases, leaving 14 bases between the germline ends. From germline, CDR1 is SGHTA and CDR2 FQGNSA. The CDR3 sequence is 14 residues long. CDR3 sequence: CASSPMVSGTEAFF. For the CDR3, the DNA is TGTGCCAGCAGCCCCATGGTTAGTGGCACTGAAGCTTTCTTT.

This sequence joins TRBV27 and TRBJ1-2; tentative D call: TRBD1 (5 bases). V was trimmed by 6 bases and J by 8 bases, leaving 25 bases between them. The CDR3 spans 16 residues. The germline V gene has CDR1 MNHEY and CDR2 SMNVEV (reference sequence). The CDR3 loop is CASRSYLQRTSTGYTF. The CDR3 region has the DNA TGTGCCAGCAGAAGCTATCTTCAGAGGACATCCACGGGCTACACCTTC.

The V gene is TRBV20-1, the J gene TRBJ2-3; 9 bases map to TRBD1. Germline-derived CDR1 and CDR2 are DFQATT and SNEGSKA (reference sequence). This CDR3 has 18 residues. V lost 4 bases to trimming and J lost 0 bases; unmatched junction nucleotides: 14. As DNA, the CDR3 is TGCAGTGCTACCGCCGGGACAGGGACCCTATACAGCACAGATACGCAGTATTTT. Its translation is CSATAGTGTLYSTDTQYF.

This clonotype occurred a few times. This chain joins TRBV6-1 and TRBJ1-2; tentatively, D is TRBD1 (6 bases). This CDR3 has 15 residues. V was trimmed by 6 bases and J by 5 bases, leaving 19 bases between them. Germline CDR1 reads MNHNS; CDR2 reads SASEGT. As DNA, the CDR3 is TGTGCCAGCAGCCCCCCCGGCAGGGGCAGGTATGGCTACACCTTC. This gives the protein CASSPPGRGRYGYTF.

The chain joins TRBV11-2 to TRBJ1-2, with 8 positions matching TRBD1. CDR3 size: 16 residues. V was pared by 3 bases and J by 2 bases, with 8 bases of the junction left unmatched. Germline V gene data show CDR1 as SGHAT and CDR2 as FQNNGV. The CDR3 loop is CASSLSMGQENYGYTF. Here the CDR3 DNA reads TGTGCCAGCAGCTTGTCGATGGGACAGGAAAACTATGGCTACACCTTC.

This clonotype has just a few counts. The rearrangement links TRBV28 to TRBJ1-2, with 8 nucleotides matching TRBD1. The ends lost 6 bases at V and 4 bases at J; junction bases unmatched: 10. This CDR3 has 15 residues. Germline V gene lookup returns CDR1 MDHEN and CDR2 SYDVKM. The DNA of the CDR3 is TGTGCCAGCAGACCAAACGACAGGGGCGGCTATGGCTACACCTTC. Its protein is CASRPNDRGGYGYTF.

This chain connects TRBV28 to TRBJ2-7; unclear D gene. The V end lost 0 bases, the J end lost 5 bases, and 11 bases lay between the germline ends. The V gene's germline CDR1 is MDHEN and CDR2 SYDVKM. The CDR3 has 14 amino acids. CDR3 protein: CASSLWGTANEQYF. CDR3 DNA: TGTGCCAGCAGTTTATGGGGCACCGCTAACGAGCAGTACTTC. Full variable domain (missing parts from reference TRBV28 and TRBJ2-7): DVKVTQSSRYLVKRTGEKVFLECVQDMDHENMFWYRQDPGLGLRLIYFSYDVKMKEKGDIPEGYSVSREKKERFSLILESASTNQTSMYLCASSLWGTANEQYFGPGTRLTVT.

The V call is TRBV25-1, the J call TRBJ2-7; D possibly corresponds to TRBD2 (6 bases). CDR3 length: 15 residues. The germline V gene has CDR1 MGHDK and CDR2 SYGVNS. Trimming left V 3 bases short and J 1 base short, with 13 bases between. CDR3 residues: CASSERMEGSYEQYF. The CDR3 region has the DNA TGTGCCAGCAGTGAGCGTATGGAGGGATCCTACGAGCAGTACTTC.

This clonotype was counted a few times. V usage is TRBV5-1 and J usage is TRBJ2-5; D is undetermined. Trimming shortened V by 0 bases and J by 1 base, and 7 bases separated the two germline ends. CDR1 is SGHRS and CDR2 is YFSETQ in the germline V gene. The CDR3 runs to 14 residues. The CDR3 sequence: CASSLAQFQETQYF. The CDR3 region has the DNA TGCGCCAGCAGCTTGGCACAATTCCAAGAGACCCAGTACTTC.

This clonotype was observed a few times. This chain links TRBV12-3 or TRBV12-4 with TRBJ1-2; a weak D match, TRBD1 (5 bases). This CDR3 region has 15 residues. V lost 2 bases and J lost 4, with 14 bases in between. CDR3 sequence: CASSLRSQGGYGYTF. Written as DNA, the CDR3 is TGTGCCAGCAGTTTAAGGTCGCAGGGCGGCTATGGCTACACCTTC.

This chain joins TRBV7-9 and TRBJ2-6; no firm D call. From germline, CDR1 is SEHNR and CDR2 FQNEAQ (reference sequence). Trimming left V 1 base short and J 0 bases short, with 4 bases between. This CDR3 is built from 15 residues. The CDR3 coding sequence is TGTGCCAGCAGCTTAGACCGCTCTGGGGCCAACGTCCTGACTTTC. Translated: CASSLDRSGANVLTF.

The chain is built from TRBV7-2 and TRBJ2-5; 9 bases agree with TRBD1. Germline loops: CDR1 SGHTA, CDR2 FQGNSA. This CDR3 comprises 15 residues. Unmatched junction bases numbered 7, after V lost 1 base and J lost 7 bases. In nucleotides, the CDR3 is TGTGCCAGCAGCTTAGAAGGGACAGGGTACCCGACCCAGTACTTC. This sequence encodes CASSLEGTGYPTQYF.

V and J are TRBV27 and TRBJ2-3; tentatively, D is TRBD1 or TRBD2 (6 bases each). Germline V gene lookup returns CDR1 MNHEY and CDR2 SMNVEV (reference sequence). V dropped 6 bases and J dropped 6 bases, with 19 bases sitting between them. The CDR3 loop spans 15 amino acids. The CDR3 DNA reads as TGTGCCAGCAGACCCGGGACCGCCGGGGGCGATACGCAGTATTTT. Encoded protein: CASRPGTAGGDTQYF.

V is TRBV6-1 and J is TRBJ1-6; 9 nucleotides match TRBD1. The CDR3 consists of 14 residues. The V gene's germline CDR1 is MNHNS and CDR2 SASEGT. Trimming cost V 4 bases and J 10 bases; bases outside gene matches: 5. In DNA, the CDR3 is TGTGCCAGCAGTGCGACAGGGGGAGAATCACCCCTCCACTTT. Translating gives CASSATGGESPLHF.